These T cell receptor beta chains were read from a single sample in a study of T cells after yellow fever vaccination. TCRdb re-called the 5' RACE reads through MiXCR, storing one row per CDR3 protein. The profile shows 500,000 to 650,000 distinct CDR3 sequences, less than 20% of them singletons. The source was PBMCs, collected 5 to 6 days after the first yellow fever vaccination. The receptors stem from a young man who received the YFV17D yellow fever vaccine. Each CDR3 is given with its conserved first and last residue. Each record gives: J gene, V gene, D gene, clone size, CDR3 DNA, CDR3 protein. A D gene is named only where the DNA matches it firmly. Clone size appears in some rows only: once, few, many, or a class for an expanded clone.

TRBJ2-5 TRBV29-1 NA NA TGCAGCGCAAGGGCACCCCAGACCCAGTACTTC CSARAPQTQYF
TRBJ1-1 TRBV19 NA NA TGTGCCAGTAGTACCCGGCGAGGAGCATTGAACACTGAAGCTTTCTTT CASSTRRGALNTEAFF
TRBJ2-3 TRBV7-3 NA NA TGTGCCAGCAGCGGCGGGCTAGCTACGGATACGCAGTATTTT CASSGGLATDTQYF
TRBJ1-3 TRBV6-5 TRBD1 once TGTGCCAGCAGTTACTCGTCGGGGACAGCTGGAAACACCATATATTTT CASSYSSGTAGNTIYF
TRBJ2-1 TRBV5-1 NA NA TGCGCCAGCAGTCTTCGAGGATTGACTGATCGAAATGAGCAGTTCTTC CASSLRGLTDRNEQFF
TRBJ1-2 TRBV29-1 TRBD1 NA TGCAGCGTTCAAGGACAGGGGACTGGCTACACCTTC CSVQGQGTGYTF
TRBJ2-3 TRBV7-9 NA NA TGTGCCAGCAGCCCCTGGACCGCAGTGAACGCGCAGTATTTT CASSPWTAVNAQYF
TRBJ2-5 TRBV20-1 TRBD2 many TGCAGTGCTAGACTTCCCCTCGGGGGGGGCCAAGAGACCCAGTACTTC CSARLPLGGGQETQYF
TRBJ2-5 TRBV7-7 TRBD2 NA TGTGCCAGCAGCTTATCGCAGCGGGGGGTAAAAGAGACCCAGTACTTC CASSLSQRGVKETQYF
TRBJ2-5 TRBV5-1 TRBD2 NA TGCGCCAGCAGGGCGGGGGGCCCGAACCAAGAGACCCAGTACTTC CASRAGGPNQETQYF
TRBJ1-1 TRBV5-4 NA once TGTGCCAGCAGCTTTTCCGGGGATTCATACACTGAAGCTTTCTTT CASSFSGDSYTEAFF
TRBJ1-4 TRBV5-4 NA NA TGTGCCAGCAGCTTGGGCGGGACAACTAATGAAAAACTGTTTTTT CASSLGGTTNEKLFF
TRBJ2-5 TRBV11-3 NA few TGTGCCAGCAGCCGGGGAAATCAAGAGACCCAGTACTTC CASSRGNQETQYF
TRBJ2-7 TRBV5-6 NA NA TGTGCCAGCAGGGGACGGGAGAGCTCCTACGAGCAGTACTTC CASRGRESSYEQYF
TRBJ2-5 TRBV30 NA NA TGTGCCTGGAGTGTACCGAGAGTATCGTCAGAGACCCAGTACTTC CAWSVPRVSSETQYF
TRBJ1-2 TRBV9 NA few TGTGCCAGCAGCGTAACAGGGTATGGCTACACCTTC CASSVTGYGYTF